Listed here are 24 T cell receptor beta chains from one sample, sequenced in a study of blood T cell repertoires in COVID-19. Only in-frame clones appear in the TCRdb table, and some are missing; sequencing was by immunoSEQ multiplex PCR. This table holds under 350,000 clones, around 83% found once. Specimen: peripheral blood. These receptors originate from a young man with active or convalescent COVID-19.

The genes are TRBV7-9 and TRBJ1-2, with 8 positions matching TRBD1. With V trimmed by 1 base and J by 6 bases, 4 bases remained unmatched. Germline assignment: CDR1 SEHNR and CDR2 FQNEAQ (reference sequence). The CDR3 is 14 residues long. The CDR3, as DNA: TGTGCCAGCAGCTTAGGAGGACAGGGCCATGGCTACACCTTC. This sequence encodes CASSLGGQGHGYTF.

The rearrangement joins TRBV14 to TRBJ1-4; 11 nucleotides agree with TRBD1. The CDR3 loop spans 13 amino acids. V gave up 3 bases and J gave up 10 bases; unmatched junction bases: 1. CDR1 and CDR2 (germline): SGHDN, FVKESK. The CDR3 loop reads CASSHGTGGKLFF. CDR3 DNA: TGTGCCAGCAGCCACGGGACAGGGGGAAAACTGTTTTTT.

CDR3 bases: TGCGCCAGCAGCTGGGGGGACAGGGGTCCCTCCTACGAGCAGTACTTC. This encodes CASSWGDRGPSYEQYF. The chain recombines TRBV5-1 with TRBJ2-7; 10 bases fit TRBD1. The trim removed 3 bases at V and 0 bases at J, leaving 6 bases unmatched. CDR1 is SGHRS and CDR2 is YFSETQ in the germline V gene. The CDR3 covers 16 residues. Filled out from reference TRBV5-1 and TRBJ2-7, the complete variable domain reads KAGVTQTPRYLIKTRGQQVTLSCSPISGHRSVSWYQQTPGQGLQFLFEYFSETQRNKGNFPGRFSGRQFSNSRSEMNVSTLELGDSALYLCASSWGDRGPSYEQYFGPGTRLTVT.

The chain is built from TRBV7-8 and TRBJ2-2; 7 nucleotides line up with TRBD2. V shed 2 bases, J shed 7 bases, and the junction held 7 bases outside the gene matches. From germline, CDR1 is SGHVS and CDR2 FQNEAQ. The CDR3 has 15 amino acids. The CDR3 reads CASSLISGGGGELFF. The CDR3 DNA follows: TGTGCCAGCAGCTTAATTTCGGGAGGTGGCGGGGAGCTGTTTTTT.

The chain recombines TRBV5-1 with TRBJ2-5, with 8 bases identical to TRBD2. Germline assignment: CDR1 SGHRS and CDR2 YFSETQ. CDR3 size: 14 residues. The V gene end was trimmed by 5 bases and the J gene end by 3 bases; junction bases not matched to a gene: 6. This CDR3 is CASRFRGGKETQYF. The DNA of the CDR3 is TGCGCCAGCAGATTCCGGGGGGGCAAAGAGACCCAGTACTTC. Full variable domain (rest looked up from reference TRBV5-1 and TRBJ2-5): KAGVTQTPRYLIKTRGQQVTLSCSPISGHRSVSWYQQTPGQGLQFLFEYFSETQRNKGNFPGRFSGRQFSNSRSEMNVSTLELGDSALYLCASRFRGGKETQYFGPGTRLLVL.

Here the CDR3 reads CASSRRRTTSGEGEQFF. DNA for the CDR3: TGCGCCAGCAGCCGGCGCAGGACGACTTCCGGCGAGGGTGAGCAGTTCTTC. The chain is built from TRBV4-3 and TRBJ2-1; tentatively, D is TRBD2 (5 bases). CDR3 length: 17 residues. With 4 bases removed from V and 9 bases from J, the gap between germline ends came to 25 bases. Germline V gives CDR1 LGHNA, CDR2 YSLEER.

V gene TRBV12-5 combines with J gene TRBJ2-7; D is possibly TRBD1 (5 bases). The CDR3 is 18 amino acids. The V gene's germline CDR1 is LGHNT and CDR2 FRNRAP. Trimming cost V 3 bases and J 1 base, with 22 bases left between them. The CDR3 region is CASGFLLDSPLSSYEQYF. CDR3 DNA: TGTGCTAGTGGTTTCCTGCTCGACAGCCCTCTCTCTTCCTACGAGCAGTACTTC. The full variable domain, in which reference TRBV12-5 and TRBJ2-7 provide the parts outside the CDR3, is DARVTQTPRHKVTEMGQEVTMRCQPILGHNTVFWYRQTMMQGLELLAYFRNRAPLDDSGMPKDRFSAEMPDATLATLKIQPSEPRDSAVYFCASGFLLDSPLSSYEQYFGPGTRLTVT.

In its sample, this clone was seen a few times. The chain has TRBV19 and TRBJ2-1, with TRBD2 as a possible D gene (5 bases). Trimming left V 6 bases short and J 0 bases short, with 15 bases between. CDR1 LNHDA and CDR2 SQIVND come from the germline V gene (reference sequence). The CDR3 runs to 16 residues. This chain's CDR3 is CASRYGVTSSYNEQFF. The CDR3 region has the DNA TGTGCCAGTAGATACGGGGTTACAAGCTCCTACAATGAGCAGTTCTTC.

The chain couples TRBV5-6 to TRBJ1-4; D unclear. Between the trimmed V and J ends, which lost 0 bases and 3 bases, there was a span of 9 bases. The germline V gene has CDR1 SGHDT and CDR2 YYEEEE. The CDR3 covers 15 residues. The CDR3: CASSLGALSNEKLFF. DNA of the CDR3: TGTGCCAGCAGCTTGGGGGCACTTTCTAATGAAAAACTGTTTTTT. The whole variable domain, remainder taken from reference TRBV5-6 and TRBJ1-4, is DAGVTQSPTHLIKTRGQQVTLRCSPKSGHDTVSWYQQALGQGPQFIFQYYEEEERQRGNFPDRFSGHQFPNYSSELNVNALLLGDSALYLCASSLGALSNEKLFFGSGTQLSVL.

The chain couples TRBV30 to TRBJ2-1, with D tentatively TRBD2 (5 bases). The V end was cut by 2 bases, the J end by 5 bases, with 16 bases between. CDR3 length equals 15 residues. Germline V gene sequence: CDR1 GTSNPN, CDR2 SVGIG (reference sequence). The CDR3 loop reads CAWSFDAGVDNEQFF. The CDR3 coding sequence is TGTGCCTGGAGTTTTGATGCGGGTGTTGACAATGAGCAGTTCTTC.

V is TRBV27 and J is TRBJ2-1, with TRBD2 matching 11 bases. The CDR3 runs 15 residues. Germline CDR1 MNHEY, CDR2 SMNVEV (reference sequence). V shed 3 bases, J shed 6 bases, and the junction held 4 bases outside the gene matches. In DNA form, the CDR3 reads TGTGCCAGCAGTTTGGCTAGCGGGGGGACCAATGAGCAGTTCTTC. It specifies CASSLASGGTNEQFF.

The chain combines TRBV5-1 with TRBJ1-4, with D possibly TRBD1 on 5 matching bases. The CDR3 sequence is 13 residues long. Germline V lookup: CDR1 SGHRS, CDR2 YFSETQ. The V and J ends lost 4 bases and 7 bases respectively, with 11 bases between them. The CDR3 nucleotides are TGCGCCAGCAGCCGAGATCAGGGTGAAAAACTGTTTTTT. Translation gives CASSRDQGEKLFF.

J is TRBJ2-1 and V is TRBV2, with D unresolved. The germline CDR1 and CDR2 sequences are SNHLY and FYNNEI. Trimming stripped 4 bases from V and 0 bases from J, with 7 bases between. This CDR3 contains 14 residues. In DNA, the CDR3 is TGTGCCAGCAGTGCTTTGAGCTCCTACAATGAGCAGTTCTTC. It yields the protein CASSALSSYNEQFF.

This chain joins TRBV4-2 and TRBJ1-1; TRBD1 is a possible D gene (6 bases). V lost 0 bases and J lost 8, with 13 bases in between. The CDR3 runs 14 residues. CDR1 and CDR2 (germline): LGHNA, YNFKEQ. In DNA form, the CDR3 reads TGTGCCAGCAGCCAAGATGGGAGGGGGGCGGAAGCTTTCTTT. Encoded protein: CASSQDGRGAEAFF.

V and J are TRBV7-8 and TRBJ2-3; TRBD2 agrees at 14 bases. J was trimmed by 5 bases and V by 5 bases; bases with no gene match: 12. Germline assignment: CDR1 SGHVS and CDR2 FQNEAQ. CDR3 length: 18 residues. The CDR3 DNA follows: TGTGCCAGCAGCCGAGGGACTAGCGGGGGCCGCCGGGGAGATACGCAGTATTTT. Amino acids: CASSRGTSGGRRGDTQYF.

The gene calls are TRBV30 and TRBJ2-2; 10 positions agree with TRBD2. J lost 1 base, V lost 8 bases, and 4 bases had no gene match. Germline CDR1 and CDR2: GTSNPN and SVGIG (reference sequence). The CDR3 length is 14 residues. The CDR3, as DNA: TGTGCCGCCGGACTAGCGGTGAACACCGGGGAGCTGTTTTTT. Its protein product is CAAGLAVNTGELFF.

This clone was picked up a small number of times. The CDR3 sequence: CASSLRDNYEQYF. CDR3 bases: TGTGCCAGCAGCCTTCGGGATAACTACGAGCAGTACTTC. This rearrangement joins TRBV3-1 (or the pseudogene TRBV3-2) to TRBJ2-7; a weak D match, TRBD2 (5 bases). CDR3 size: 13 residues. Trimming removed 4 bases at V and 3 bases at J, with 10 bases between. The germline V gene has CDR1 LGHDT and CDR2 YNNKEL (reference sequence).

This chain joins TRBV6-4 and TRBJ2-2; no clear D. In germline, CDR1 is MRHNA, CDR2 SNTAGT. The CDR3 length is 14 residues. V gave up 8 bases and J gave up 0 bases, with 10 bases separating them. This CDR3 reads CASRGGSNTGELFF. As DNA, the CDR3 is TGTGCCAGCCGAGGCGGATCGAACACCGGGGAGCTGTTTTTT.

The rearrangement links TRBV7-8 to TRBJ2-3; TRBD1 matches at 12 bases. Germline CDR1 reads SGHVS; CDR2 reads FQNEAQ. V lost 6 bases to trimming and J lost 4 bases; unmatched junction nucleotides: 8. There are 16 residues in the CDR3. The CDR3 loop is CASRFTGQGASDTQYF. The CDR3 DNA reads TGTGCCAGCAGATTTACGGGACAGGGGGCGTCAGATACGCAGTATTTT. Based on the CDR3 plus reference TRBV7-8 and TRBJ2-3, the full variable domain is GAGVSQSPRYKVAKRGQDVALRCDPISGHVSLFWYQQALGQGPEFLTYFQNEAQLDKSGLPSDRFFAERPEGSVSTLKIQRTQQEDSAVYLCASRFTGQGASDTQYFGPGTRLTVL.

The CDR3 bases are TGTGCCAGCAGGAGGATACATACCAACACTGAAGCTTTCTTT. It encodes CASRRIHTNTEAFF. This rearrangement joins TRBV6-5 to TRBJ1-1; D unclear. The V end lost 6 bases, the J end lost 2 bases, and 13 bases lay between the germline ends. Germline V gene sequence: CDR1 MNHEY, CDR2 SVGAGI. This CDR3 comprises 14 residues.

The chain combines TRBV29-1 with TRBJ1-4; D uncertain. CDR1 is SQVTM and CDR2 is ANQGSEA in the germline V gene. This CDR3 is built from 14 residues. Trimming pared 1 base from V and 3 bases from J, leaving 9 bases between. CDR3 sequence: CSVEGEGANEKLFF. The CDR3 DNA reads as TGCAGCGTTGAAGGGGAGGGAGCTAATGAAAAACTGTTTTTT.

The chain links TRBV7-3 to TRBJ2-6; D is uncertain. The V and J ends lost 0 bases and 4 bases respectively, with 4 bases between them. Germline loops: CDR1 SGHTA, CDR2 FQGTGA. The CDR3 contains 14 residues. The CDR3 here is CASSLTLGANVLTF. For the CDR3, the DNA is TGTGCCAGCAGCTTAACTCTGGGGGCCAACGTCCTGACTTTC.

The gene calls are TRBV12-5 and TRBJ2-2, with 11 bases matching TRBD1. V was clipped by 5 bases and J by 6 bases; unmatched bases: 14. CDR1 LGHNT and CDR2 FRNRAP come from the germline V gene. The CDR3 contains 18 residues. The CDR3 here is CASGKTWTGGFSAGELFF. CDR3 in DNA: TGTGCTAGTGGTAAAACCTGGACAGGGGGCTTTTCCGCCGGGGAGCTGTTTTTT.

The CDR3 here is CASTDRLNEKLFF. The CDR3 nucleotides are TGTGCCAGCACGGACAGACTTAATGAAAAACTGTTTTTT. The rearrangement links TRBV5-4 to TRBJ1-4; D is perhaps TRBD1 (6 bases). CDR1 is SGHNT, CDR2 YYREEE, per germline (reference sequence). The V gene lost 6 bases and the J gene lost 4 bases, with 10 bases spanning the gap. The CDR3 extends over 13 amino acids.